A single T cell receptor beta chain is shown here with its context. This clone was detected only once. Its target antigen remains unknown. No qualities accompany the bases; no much larger clone lies one base away. The collaborating institutions used their own protocols to collect whole blood in K2EDTA tubes. For TCRbeta analysis, collaborator samples were shipped as frozen whole blood, as isolated PBMCs, or as DNA extracted from either sample type. The immunoSEQ Assay, a bias-controlled multiplex PCR, was used to amplify TCRbeta CDR3 regions from genomic DNA. From the authors' description of their analysis: The number of nucleated cells in each sample was estimated by amplification of reference gene primers within the assay. To quantify the absolute abundance of each unique TCRbeta CDR3 rearrangement, sequence reads were collapsed and filtered. For each sample, productive Simpson clonality was calculated by taking the square root of Simpson's diversity index across productive rearrangements. Drawn from immuneACCESS, this table holds only the in-frame rearrangements with V and J called that TCRdb kept. Clones are partly lost; checked studies trace under half to an unresolved V gene and leave the rest unexplained. The DNA was the basis for D and trimming; V, J and clone size are from that table. This sample gives roughly 100,000 clones in total; roughly 85% of them show up just once. The ten most abundant clones make up approximately 3% of the sample.

The sample originates from a study of blood T cell repertoires in COVID-19 (dated by TCRdb to 2020 to 2021). Concerning the study at large: Samples from collaborators originated in the United States, Italy and Spain and spanned both the acute and convalescent phases of COVID-19. The repertoires were made available in a free public database intended to serve as a resource for research on the immune response to SARS-CoV-2. A de-identified subject ID, COVID-19 status, age in years and sex were almost always included in the sample metadata. Subjects who had been exposed to COVID-19, were actively infected with it, or had recovered from it provided the deeply sampled blood TCRbeta repertoires that made up the dataset. Where available, HLA class I and class II types were obtained from metadata supplied by the sample provider rather than from assay-based typing. Samples came from the ongoing ImmuneRACE study (first 160 participants) plus 1,254 subjects from 6 global collaborators. The prospective study material was composed of cDNA or gDNA derived from T cells, B-cell-depleted T cells, or PBMCs. Overall study results and their limits: How much clinical and demographic metadata was included differed by source and by participant, and the metadata was provided uncurated.

The germline V gene supplies CDR1 SNHLY and CDR2 FYNNEI. Taken from cysteine to phenylalanine, the CDR3 has 14 residues. Here the CDR3 DNA is all that survives: 42 bases in frame from base 1. V loses 7 bases of germline sequence and J loses 1 base, and the interval between the two ends is 11 bases. The sequenced sample was peripheral blood. The receptor was isolated from a man aged 50 to 60 in a cohort sampled during active COVID-19. The receptor chain draws on TRBV2 and TRBJ2-1; the D gene cannot be resolved reliably. The CDR3 region: CASKVPGSYNEQFF. Here is the DNA: TGTGCCAGCAAAGTCCCGGGTTCCTACAATGAGCAGTTCTTC.